This entry lists 21 T cell receptor beta chains sequenced from one sample in a study of identifying expanded T cells in peripheral blood (dated by TCRdb to the late 2010s). To prepare the library, the immunoSEQ multiplex PCR assay was applied. TCRdb obtained this table from immuneACCESS and retained in-frame rearrangements with V and J assigned. These tables miss some clones; where compared with another copy, unresolved V genes account for less than half of the shortfall, and the remainder is unexplained. In all, the sample holds about 110,000 clones, and around 88% of those were seen once. Clones ranked in the top ten supply around 17% of the sample. Sequenced sample: blood. The receptors come from a person aged 18 to 75 in good health.

CDR3 sequence reads: CASSWGAQETQYF. The CDR3, as DNA: TGTGCCAGCAGCTGGGGGGCCCAAGAGACCCAGTACTTC. J is TRBJ2-5 and V is TRBV5-6; D possibly matches TRBD1 or TRBD2 (6 bases each). This CDR3 has 13 residues. V was clipped by 3 bases and J by 1 base, with 7 bases between them. Germline V gene sequence: CDR1 SGHDT, CDR2 YYEEEE.

This clone showed up just a few times. This chain links TRBV4-1 with TRBJ2-3; a weak D match, TRBD1 (6 bases). CDR1 is MGHRA and CDR2 is YSYEKL in the germline V gene. This CDR3 is 16 amino acids long. V was cut by 4 bases and J by 5 bases, with 19 bases left in between. The chain's CDR3 is CASSPVGTGRVDTQYF. The CDR3 DNA reads as TGCGCCAGCAGCCCGGTAGGAACAGGGCGTGTAGATACGCAGTATTTT.

This clone was seen at least ten times. The chain combines TRBV4-3 with TRBJ1-4; 8 bases are a match to TRBD1. The V segment lost 0 bases and the J segment 8 bases; nucleotides outside the gene matches: 8. This CDR3 contains 16 residues. From germline, CDR1 is LGHNA and CDR2 YSLEER. As DNA, the CDR3 is TGCGCCAGCAGCCAAGATTCGGGGACAGGCCCCGAAAAACTGTTTTTT. Its translation: CASSQDSGTGPEKLFF.

This sequence joins TRBV7-6 and TRBJ2-7; 10 nucleotides match TRBD1. With V trimmed by 3 bases and J by 4 bases, 9 bases remained unmatched. This CDR3 is built from 16 residues. From germline, CDR1 is SGHVS and CDR2 FNYEAQ. This CDR3 is CASSLTGGNLVYEQYF. The CDR3 nucleotides are TGTGCCAGCAGCTTGACAGGGGGCAATTTGGTTTACGAGCAGTACTTC.

The chain is built from TRBV7-9 and TRBJ2-5; D might be TRBD2 (5 bases). The DNA end is a closer match to TRBJ2-7, so the J assignment may be wrong. This CDR3 is 13 amino acids long. Germline CDR1 reads SEHNR; CDR2 reads FQNEAQ (reference sequence). The DNA for the CDR3 is TGTGCCAGCAGCTTATACGGGGATCTCGAGCAGTACTTC. Translated, it gives CASSLYGDLEQYF.

In its sample, this clone was seen once. This chain connects TRBV6-5 to TRBJ2-7, with 7 bases that match TRBD2. The CDR3 runs to 14 residues. Unmatched junction bases numbered 8, after V lost 2 bases and J lost 7 bases. Germline V gives CDR1 MNHEY, CDR2 SVGAGI. This chain's CDR3 is CASSYRKAGEEQYF. CDR3 nucleotide sequence: TGTGCCAGCAGTTACCGGAAGGCGGGGGAAGAGCAGTACTTC.

This clone was detected a few times. The V and J genes are TRBV7-2 and TRBJ1-2, with TRBD1 matching 11 bases. The CDR3 has 16 amino acids. With 2 bases clipped from V and 8 bases from J, the junction kept 10 bases outside the gene matches. Germline assignment: CDR1 SGHTA and CDR2 FQGNSA. The CDR3 DNA is TGTGCCAGCAGCTTATCCCCGGGACAGGGGGGAGGGGGCTACACCTTC. It codes for CASSLSPGQGGGGYTF.

The rearrangement joins TRBV7-2 to TRBJ2-1; 16 bases agree with TRBD2. The V and J ends lost 5 bases and 9 bases, in that order; junction bases with no gene match: 10. The germline V gene has CDR1 SGHTA and CDR2 FQGNSA. The CDR3 totals 17 residues. CDR3 sequence reads: CASSPPGLAGGQSEQFF. The DNA for the CDR3 is TGTGCCAGCAGCCCGCCGGGACTAGCGGGGGGGCAGAGTGAGCAGTTCTTC.

This chain uses TRBV10-3 with TRBJ1-2; D is perhaps TRBD1 (6 bases). V was shortened by 5 bases and J by 2 bases, with 18 bases between the two germline ends. The germline V gene has CDR1 ENHRY and CDR2 SYGVKD. This CDR3 is built from 16 residues. This chain's CDR3 is CAISSNRDNPNYGYTF. The CDR3 bases are TGTGCCATCAGTTCCAACCGGGACAACCCAAACTATGGCTACACCTTC.

The V gene is TRBV1, the J gene TRBJ2-1. TRBV1 has pseudogene status. The CDR3 has 18 amino acids. The CDR3 reads CTSSQAPLTGPSYNEQFF. The CDR3 bases are TGCACCAGCAGCCAGGCTCCACTGACGGGGCCCTCCTACAATGAGCAGTTCTTC.

The chain recombines TRBV4-3 with TRBJ2-5; 10 bases are shared with TRBD2. Germline V CDR1 and CDR2: LGHNA, YSLEER. Trimming at V came to 0 bases and at J to 5 bases, leaving 9 bases not matched to a gene. This CDR3 has 17 residues. DNA for the CDR3: TGCGCCAGCAGCCAAGATGGCCTAGCGGGGGCGGGGGAGACCCAGTACTTC. It codes for CASSQDGLAGAGETQYF.

This chain joins TRBV18 and TRBJ1-2; D is undetermined. Germline V gene sequence: CDR1 KGHSH, CDR2 LQKENI. Trimming pared 6 bases from V and 4 bases from J, leaving 15 bases between. The CDR3 spans 14 residues. CDR3 bases: TGTGCCAGCTCGCCTCCGGGCACCATCTATGGCTACACCTTC. It codes for CASSPPGTIYGYTF.

As to this clone: Other nucleotide sequences in the sample specify the same CDR3. The chain uses TRBV19 and TRBJ1-1, with a weak D call TRBD1 (6 bases). The CDR3 is made up of 12 amino acids. CDR1 is LNHDA, CDR2 SQIVND, per germline (reference sequence). Trimming cost V 3 bases and J 6 bases, with 8 bases left between them. The CDR3 nucleotides read TGTGCCAGTAGTATTGGGGGCCCTGAAGCTTTCTTT. Its protein product is CASSIGGPEAFF.

The chain joins TRBV5-4 to TRBJ1-2; D unresolved. V lost 0 bases, J lost 5 bases, and 17 bases lay in between. This CDR3 has 16 residues. The germline V gene encodes CDR1 SGHNT and CDR2 YYREEE (reference sequence). The CDR3 DNA sequence: TGTGCCAGCAGCTTGGGCGGACCGAATCTCGATTATGGCTACACCTTC. This gives the protein CASSLGGPNLDYGYTF.

V is TRBV7-2 and J is TRBJ2-7; 11 nucleotides agree with TRBD2. With V trimmed by 5 bases and J by 6 bases, 9 bases remained unmatched. CDR3 size: 15 residues. Looked up from germline, CDR1 is SGHTA and CDR2 is FQGNSA. The CDR3 reads CASSLRLAGPAEQYF. The CDR3 DNA reads TGTGCCAGCAGCCTTCGACTAGCGGGGCCTGCCGAGCAGTACTTC.

The chain recombines TRBV18 with TRBJ2-7; unclear D gene. The V gene lost 2 bases and the J gene lost 1 base, with 6 bases spanning the gap. This CDR3 region has 13 residues. Germline V gene sequence: CDR1 KGHSH, CDR2 LQKENI. The CDR3 DNA reads TGTGCCAGCTCACCAAGGCAGTCCTACGAGCAGTACTTC. Translating gives CASSPRQSYEQYF.

Comment on this clone: This sample includes further DNA sequences coding for the same CDR3. This rearrangement joins TRBV7-2 to TRBJ1-5; TRBD1 agrees at 7 bases. This CDR3 spans 15 amino acids. V lost 5 bases, J lost 0 bases, and 4 bases stayed unmatched. Germline CDR1 and CDR2: SGHTA and FQGNSA. CDR3 sequence (DNA): TGTGCCAGCAGCCTAACAGGGGATAGCAATCAGCCCCAGCATTTT. It is translated as CASSLTGDSNQPQHF.

The genes are TRBV7-9 and TRBJ2-5, with 8 bases fitting TRBD2. V lost 4 bases, J lost 5 bases, and 9 bases stayed unmatched. The V gene's germline CDR1 is SEHNR and CDR2 FQNEAQ (reference sequence). The CDR3 has 15 residues. This chain's CDR3 is CASSSRGGVLETQYF. The CDR3 DNA reads TGTGCCAGCAGCTCTCGGGGGGGAGTATTGGAGACCCAGTACTTC.

The rearrangement links TRBV6-6 to TRBJ1-4, with 7 bases lining up with TRBD1. CDR3 length: 16 residues. Germline V gene sequence: CDR1 MNHNY, CDR2 SVGAGI (reference sequence). After removal of 6 bases from V and 0 bases from J, the junction contained 7 bases not matched to a gene. CDR3 bases: TGTGCCAGCAGGCAAACAGGGGCTGCAACTAATGAAAAACTGTTTTTT. This translates into CASRQTGAATNEKLFF.

This CDR3 is CASSPSGSGITEAFF. The CDR3 DNA follows: TGTGCCAGCAGCCCCTCCGGGTCTGGGATCACTGAAGCTTTCTTT. This chain uses TRBV7-2 with TRBJ1-1; no clear D. V dropped 5 bases and J dropped 4 bases, with 17 bases sitting between them. Germline V lookup: CDR1 SGHTA, CDR2 FQGNSA. The length of the CDR3 is 15 residues.

The chain couples TRBV9 to TRBJ2-7, with 10 positions matching TRBD1. Per the germline V gene, CDR1 is SGDLS and CDR2 is YYNGEE. The CDR3 contains 14 residues. Trimming removed 3 bases from V and 2 bases from J; junction bases left unmatched: 2. The CDR3 bases are TGTGCCAGCAGCGCGGGACAGGGGCCCTACGAGCAGTACTTC. Translated, it gives CASSAGQGPYEQYF.